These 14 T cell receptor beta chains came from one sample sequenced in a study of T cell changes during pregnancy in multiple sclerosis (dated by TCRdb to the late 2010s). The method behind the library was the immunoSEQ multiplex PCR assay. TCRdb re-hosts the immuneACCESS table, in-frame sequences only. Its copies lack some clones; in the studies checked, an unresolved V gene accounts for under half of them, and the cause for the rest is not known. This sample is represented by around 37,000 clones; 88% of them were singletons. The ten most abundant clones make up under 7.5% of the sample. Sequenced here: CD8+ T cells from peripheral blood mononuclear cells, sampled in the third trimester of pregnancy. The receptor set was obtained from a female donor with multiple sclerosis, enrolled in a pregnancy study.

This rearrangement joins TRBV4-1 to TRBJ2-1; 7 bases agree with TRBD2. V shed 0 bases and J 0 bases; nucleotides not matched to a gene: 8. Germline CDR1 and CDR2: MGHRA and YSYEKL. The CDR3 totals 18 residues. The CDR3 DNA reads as TGCGCCAGCAGCCAAGATCTAGGTCTAGCGGCCTCCTACAATGAGCAGTTCTTC. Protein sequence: CASSQDLGLAASYNEQFF.

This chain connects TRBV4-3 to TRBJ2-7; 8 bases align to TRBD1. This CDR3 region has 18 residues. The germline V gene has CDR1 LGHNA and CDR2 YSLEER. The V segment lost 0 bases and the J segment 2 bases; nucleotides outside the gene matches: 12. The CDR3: CASSQDLTLGQGPYEQYF. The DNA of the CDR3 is TGCGCCAGCAGCCAAGATCTAACCCTAGGACAGGGCCCCTACGAGCAGTACTTC.

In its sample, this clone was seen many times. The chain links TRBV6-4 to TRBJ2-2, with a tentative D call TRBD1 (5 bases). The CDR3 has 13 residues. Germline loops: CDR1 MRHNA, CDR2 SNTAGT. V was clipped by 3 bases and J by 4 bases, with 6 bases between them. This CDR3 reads CASSDQGTGELFF. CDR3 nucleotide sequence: TGTGCCAGCAGTGATCAGGGCACCGGGGAGCTGTTTTTT.

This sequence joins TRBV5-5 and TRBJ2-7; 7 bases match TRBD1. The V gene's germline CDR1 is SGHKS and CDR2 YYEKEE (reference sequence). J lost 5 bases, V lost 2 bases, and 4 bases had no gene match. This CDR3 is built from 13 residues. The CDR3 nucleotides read TGTGCCAGCAGCTTACAGGGGCTGAACGAGCAGTACTTC. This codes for CASSLQGLNEQYF.

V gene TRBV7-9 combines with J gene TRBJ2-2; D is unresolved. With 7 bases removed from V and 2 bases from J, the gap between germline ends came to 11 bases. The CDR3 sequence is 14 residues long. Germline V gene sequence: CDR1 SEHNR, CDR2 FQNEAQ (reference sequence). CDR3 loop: CASTPPLNTGELFF. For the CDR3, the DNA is TGTGCCAGCACCCCCCCGCTAAACACCGGGGAGCTGTTTTTT.

The CDR3 spells CASSFRGGGTDTQYF. The CDR3 DNA sequence: TGTGCCAGCAGCTTTAGAGGGGGCGGCACAGATACGCAGTATTTT. The V call is TRBV7-9, the J call TRBJ2-3, with TRBD1 identical over 7 bases. CDR3 length equals 15 residues. The germline V gene encodes CDR1 SEHNR and CDR2 FQNEAQ (reference sequence). V lost 3 bases and J lost 1; bases outside the gene matches: 4. Full variable domain (remainder filled in from reference TRBV7-9 and TRBJ2-3): DTGVSQNPRHKITKRGQNVTFRCDPISEHNRLYWYRQTLGQGPEFLTYFQNEAQLEKSRLLSDRFSAERPKGSFSTLEIQRTEQGDSAMYLCASSFRGGGTDTQYFGPGTRLTVL.

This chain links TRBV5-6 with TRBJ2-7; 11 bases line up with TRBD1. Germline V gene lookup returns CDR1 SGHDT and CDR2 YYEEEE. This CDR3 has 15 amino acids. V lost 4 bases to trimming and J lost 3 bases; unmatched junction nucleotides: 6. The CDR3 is CASSPLGTGGYEQYF. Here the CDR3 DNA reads TGTGCCAGCAGCCCTCTGGGGACAGGGGGCTACGAGCAGTACTTC.

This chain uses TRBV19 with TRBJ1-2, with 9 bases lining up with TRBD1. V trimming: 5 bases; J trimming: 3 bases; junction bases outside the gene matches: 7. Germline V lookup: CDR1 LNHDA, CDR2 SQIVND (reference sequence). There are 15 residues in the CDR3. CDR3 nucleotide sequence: TGTGCCAGTAGTCCTACAGGGGGCCGCTACTATGGCTACACCTTC. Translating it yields CASSPTGGRYYGYTF.

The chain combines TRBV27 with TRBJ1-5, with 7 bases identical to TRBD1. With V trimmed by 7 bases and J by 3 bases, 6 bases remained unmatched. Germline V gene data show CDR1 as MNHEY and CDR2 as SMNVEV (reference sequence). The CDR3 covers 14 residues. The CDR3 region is CASNVQGSNQPQHF. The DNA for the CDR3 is TGTGCCAGCAACGTACAGGGGTCCAATCAGCCCCAGCATTTT.

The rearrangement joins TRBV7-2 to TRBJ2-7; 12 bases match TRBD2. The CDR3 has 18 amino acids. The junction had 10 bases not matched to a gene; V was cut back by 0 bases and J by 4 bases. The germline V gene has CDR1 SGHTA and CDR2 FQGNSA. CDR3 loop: CASSLAHALAGGIYEQYF. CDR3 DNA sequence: TGTGCCAGCAGCTTAGCCCACGCCCTAGCGGGGGGGATATACGAGCAGTACTTC.

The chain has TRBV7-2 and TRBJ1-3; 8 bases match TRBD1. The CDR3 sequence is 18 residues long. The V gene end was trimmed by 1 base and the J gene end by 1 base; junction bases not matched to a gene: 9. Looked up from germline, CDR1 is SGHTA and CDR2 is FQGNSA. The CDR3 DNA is TGTGCCAGCAGCTTAGAAGTCCGACAGGGGACTTCTGGAAACACCATATATTTT. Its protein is CASSLEVRQGTSGNTIYF.

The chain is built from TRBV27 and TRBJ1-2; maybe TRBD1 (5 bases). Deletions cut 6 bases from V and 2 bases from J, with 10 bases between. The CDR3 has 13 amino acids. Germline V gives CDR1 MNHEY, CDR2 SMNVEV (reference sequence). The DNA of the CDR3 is TGTGCCAGCAGGGGGCTCGCGAACTATGGCTACACCTTC. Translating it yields CASRGLANYGYTF.

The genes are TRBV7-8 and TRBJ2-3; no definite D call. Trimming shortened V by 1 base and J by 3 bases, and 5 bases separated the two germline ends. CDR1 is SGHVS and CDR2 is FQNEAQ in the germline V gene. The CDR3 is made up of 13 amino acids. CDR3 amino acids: CASSLGPTDTQYF. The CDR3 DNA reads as TGTGCCAGCAGCTTAGGGCCGACAGATACGCAGTATTTT.

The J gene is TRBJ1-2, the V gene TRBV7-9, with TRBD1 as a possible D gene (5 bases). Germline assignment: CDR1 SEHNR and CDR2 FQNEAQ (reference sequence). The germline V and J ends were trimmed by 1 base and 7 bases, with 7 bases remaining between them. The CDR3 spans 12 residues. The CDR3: CASSLGGFGYTF. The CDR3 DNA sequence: TGTGCCAGCAGCTTAGGGGGCTTTGGCTACACCTTC. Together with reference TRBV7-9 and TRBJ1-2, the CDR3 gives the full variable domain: DTGVSQNPRHKITKRGQNVTFRCDPISEHNRLYWYRQTLGQGPEFLTYFQNEAQLEKSRLLSDRFSAERPKGSFSTLEIQRTEQGDSAMYLCASSLGGFGYTFGSGTRLTVV.